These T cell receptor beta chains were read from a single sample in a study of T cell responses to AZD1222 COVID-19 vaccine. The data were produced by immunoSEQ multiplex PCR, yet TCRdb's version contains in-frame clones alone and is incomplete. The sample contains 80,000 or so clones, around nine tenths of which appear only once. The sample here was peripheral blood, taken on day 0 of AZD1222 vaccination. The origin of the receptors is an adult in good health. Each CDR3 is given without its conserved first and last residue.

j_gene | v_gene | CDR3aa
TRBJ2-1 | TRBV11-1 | ASSLTLAGRGQF
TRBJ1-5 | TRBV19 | ASSGGQGFNQPQH
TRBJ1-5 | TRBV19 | ASSIPGYNQPQH
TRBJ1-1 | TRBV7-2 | ASSPSWGQIEAF
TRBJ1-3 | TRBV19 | ASSSDRAPGNTIY
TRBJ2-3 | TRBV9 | ASSTAAASTDTQY
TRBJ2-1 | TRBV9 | ASSPRAGLAPNEQF
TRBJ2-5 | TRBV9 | ASSPSAGTQY
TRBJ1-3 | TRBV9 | ASSVAGGGNTIY
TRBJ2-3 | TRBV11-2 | ASSLRLAESTQY
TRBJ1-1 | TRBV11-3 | ASSLGGNTEAF
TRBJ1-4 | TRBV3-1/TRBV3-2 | ASSQRGGAEKLF
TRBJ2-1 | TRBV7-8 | ASSFIRRGLGNEQF
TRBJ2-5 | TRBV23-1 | ASSQRTSGSQETQY
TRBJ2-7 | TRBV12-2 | ASRSPPRVIGYEQY
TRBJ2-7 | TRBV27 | ASKTGGGEGSYEQY
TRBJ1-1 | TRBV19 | ASSPWRETEAF
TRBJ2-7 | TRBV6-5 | ASSYSGRGYEQY
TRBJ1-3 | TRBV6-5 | ASRPGQPSGNTIY
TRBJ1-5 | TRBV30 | AWTGQGLTNQPQH
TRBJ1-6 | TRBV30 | AWSPDRRISPLH
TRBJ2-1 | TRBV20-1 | SASDPAGPYNEQF
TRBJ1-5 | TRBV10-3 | AIRLGEEQPQH
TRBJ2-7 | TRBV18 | ASSPSSETYEQY
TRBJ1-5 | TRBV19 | ASSLGGGQPQH
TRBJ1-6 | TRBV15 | ATSRGGTGVNSPLH
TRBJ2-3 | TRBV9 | ASSVSTRDRYHTSTDTQY
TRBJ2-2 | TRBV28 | ASSTGQPTGELF
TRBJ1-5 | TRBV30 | AWRAGRGQPQH
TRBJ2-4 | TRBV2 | ASSLLANIQY
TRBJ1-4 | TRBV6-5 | ASSYTTPHRVLF
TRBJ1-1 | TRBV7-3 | ASSLQGQMNTEAF
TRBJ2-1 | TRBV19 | ASRTDRATYNEQF
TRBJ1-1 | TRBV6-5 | ASADRAIGNTEAF
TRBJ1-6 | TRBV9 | ASSATGDNSPLH
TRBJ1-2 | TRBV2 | ASSDLQDPNYGYT
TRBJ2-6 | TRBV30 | AWTGKVSGANVLT
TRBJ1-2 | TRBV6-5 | ASTPRGRDGYT
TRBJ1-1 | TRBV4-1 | ASSQPGQGKRKGTEAF
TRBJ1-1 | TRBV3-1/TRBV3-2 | ASSSRGGVKEAF
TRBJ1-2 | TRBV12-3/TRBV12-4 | ASSRTGNYGYT
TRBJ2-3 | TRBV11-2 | ASSFWGADTQY
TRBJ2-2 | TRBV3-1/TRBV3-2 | ASSRGREGLNTGELF
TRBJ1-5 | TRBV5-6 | ASSQGVIQPQH
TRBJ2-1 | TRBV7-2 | ASSYLPGLAMYNEQF
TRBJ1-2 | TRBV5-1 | ASSPTVGRVLYGYT
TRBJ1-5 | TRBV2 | ASSPGRADNQPQH
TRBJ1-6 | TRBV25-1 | ASRGPASYNSPLH
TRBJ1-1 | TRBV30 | AVKSRNTEAF
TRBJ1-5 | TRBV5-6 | ASSLSGNPDQPQH